This TCR beta chain was recorded in a study of shared clonotypes between healthy human individuals. Clones were read by immunoSEQ multiplex PCR, and TCRdb kept only the in-frame ones, dropping some. Counted here are about a million clones, 60% to 80% occurring once; the ten biggest clones make up roughly 0.83%. Deletions cut 4 bases from V and 4 bases from J, with 13 bases between. This CDR3 has 14 amino acids. Germline CDR1 reads SGHTA; CDR2 reads FQGNSA. This clone has just one count. Material for sequencing was memory CD4+ T cells from PBMCs. Subset given: CD45RA-negative fraction. V is TRBV7-2 and J is TRBJ1-1, with D tentatively TRBD1 (6 bases). The TCR was taken from a man between 18 and 29 years old in good health. Some clones in this sample may be carry-over from other donors' samples. The CDR3 DNA reads TGTGCCAGCAGCTCTCGGGGGGCGCGCACTGAAGCTTTCTTT. Translated, it gives CASSSRGARTEAFF.